The rows below give T cell receptor beta chains drawn from one sample of a study of blood T cell repertoires in COVID-19. The assay was immunoSEQ multiplex PCR, and TCRdb's table has in-frame clones only and misses some. The sample contains hundreds of thousands of clones, roughly nine tenths of which appear only once. Input material: PBMCs or T cells enriched from blood (not recorded which). All receptors come from a woman in her forties or fifties who had been exposed to COVID-19. CDR3s include the opening cysteine and the closing phenylalanine or tryptophan. D genes are given only for firm matches. Clone size is stated in some rows and not others, as once, few, many or a class when expanded.

j_gene | abundance | d_gene | v_gene | CDR3nt | CDR3aa
TRBJ2-1 | . | . | TRBV5-1 | TGCGCCAGCAGCTTGGGCGGGGGCCTTTACAATGAGCAGTTCTTC | CASSLGGGLYNEQFF
TRBJ1-1 | . | . | TRBV5-5 | TGTGCCAGCAGCCTAGAGCTCCCAGTTATGAACACTGAAGCTTTCTTT | CASSLELPVMNTEAFF
TRBJ2-5 | . | TRBD2 | TRBV19 | TGTGCCAGTAGCAGGAAGACTGGCGGGGGTCCACAAGAGACCCAGTACTTC | CASSRKTGGGPQETQYF
TRBJ1-2 | . | TRBD1 | TRBV14 | TGTGCCAGCAGCCAAGTGAGAGGGGGCTTCTATGGCTACACCTTC | CASSQVRGGFYGYTF
TRBJ2-3 | . | . | TRBV3-1/TRBV3-2 | TGTGCCAGCAGCCTCTCTACCCCAGATACGCAGTATTTT | CASSLSTPDTQYF
TRBJ1-4 | few | . | TRBV19 | TGTGCCAGTAGTATCCGGGATGCCTCTGCGGAACTGTTTTTT | CASSIRDASAELFF
TRBJ1-6 | . | . | TRBV30 | TGTGCCTGGAGTGTATCCGGGTTCCCTTCACCCCTCCACTTT | CAWSVSGFPSPLHF
TRBJ1-1 | . | TRBD1 | TRBV5-1 | TGCGCCAGCAGACTGCAGGGGGTTGGGGACACTGAAGCTTTCTTT | CASRLQGVGDTEAFF
TRBJ2-1 | . | TRBD2 | TRBV24-1 | TGTGCCACCAGTGACCGTCCCGGACTAGCGGGGTACAATGAGCAGTTCTTC | CATSDRPGLAGYNEQFF
TRBJ1-5 | . | TRBD1 | TRBV5-1 | TGCGCCAGCAGCTCTGGGACAGGCAACGGCAATCAGCCCCAGCATTTT | CASSSGTGNGNQPQHF
TRBJ1-3 | . | . | TRBV7-9 | TGTGCCAGCAGCTTAGTACTGACAACACTGCCTTCTGGAAACACCATATATTTT | CASSLVLTTLPSGNTIYF
TRBJ2-5 | . | TRBD1 | TRBV27 | TGTGCCAGCAGCTTGTTCAGGACAGGGCTCGGAGAGACCCAGTACTTC | CASSLFRTGLGETQYF
TRBJ2-5 | . | . | TRBV18 | TGTGCCAGCTCACCAAACGAGGAGACCCAGTACTTC | CASSPNEETQYF
TRBJ2-1 | . | TRBD1 | TRBV5-1 | TGCGCCAGCAGCTTGGTAGGGACAGCCGACAATGAGCAGTTCTTC | CASSLVGTADNEQFF
TRBJ2-5 | . | . | TRBV7-2 | TGTGCCAGCAGCAGTACACGAGGAGGAATCCGTCAAGAGACCCAGTACTTC | CASSSTRGGIRQETQYF
TRBJ2-1 | . | TRBD2 | TRBV3-1/TRBV3-2 | TGTGCCAGCAGCCGGACTAGCGGGGGAACGCACAATGAGCAGTTCTTC | CASSRTSGGTHNEQFF
TRBJ1-5 | . | . | TRBV6-1 | TGTGCCAGCAGTGAATTCAGGACAGAAAATCAGCCCCAGCATTTT | CASSEFRTENQPQHF
TRBJ1-5 | once | . | TRBV27 | TGTGCCAGCAGTTTAGCAGGGTACCATCAGCCCCAGCATTTT | CASSLAGYHQPQHF
TRBJ2-5 | . | . | TRBV5-6 | TGTGCCAGCAGCATAGACCCCATGGGCTACGAGACCCAGTACTTC | CASSIDPMGYETQYF
TRBJ1-2 | . | . | TRBV7-8 | TGTGCCAGCAGCTTAGGGGACACCGGATATGGCTACACCTTC | CASSLGDTGYGYTF
TRBJ1-6 | . | . | TRBV4-1 | TGCGCCAGCAGCCCCGGGTCCCCAAATAATTCACCCCTCCACTTT | CASSPGSPNNSPLHF
TRBJ1-2 | . | . | TRBV12-5 | TGTGCTAGTGGTTTGGTAGGGGACTATGGCTACACCTTC | CASGLVGDYGYTF
TRBJ2-2 | . | . | TRBV12-2 | TGTGCAAGTCGCCCGGAAACGACAGTCGGGGAGCTGTTTTTT | CASRPETTVGELFF
TRBJ1-2 | once | . | TRBV6-1 | TGTGCCAGCAGTGAAGACAGTCGTCGTCAGGGCTACACCTTC | CASSEDSRRQGYTF
TRBJ2-7 | . | TRBD1 | TRBV10-3 | TGTGCCATCAGCAGTTCGACAGGGACCTACGAGCAGTACTTC | CAISSSTGTYEQYF